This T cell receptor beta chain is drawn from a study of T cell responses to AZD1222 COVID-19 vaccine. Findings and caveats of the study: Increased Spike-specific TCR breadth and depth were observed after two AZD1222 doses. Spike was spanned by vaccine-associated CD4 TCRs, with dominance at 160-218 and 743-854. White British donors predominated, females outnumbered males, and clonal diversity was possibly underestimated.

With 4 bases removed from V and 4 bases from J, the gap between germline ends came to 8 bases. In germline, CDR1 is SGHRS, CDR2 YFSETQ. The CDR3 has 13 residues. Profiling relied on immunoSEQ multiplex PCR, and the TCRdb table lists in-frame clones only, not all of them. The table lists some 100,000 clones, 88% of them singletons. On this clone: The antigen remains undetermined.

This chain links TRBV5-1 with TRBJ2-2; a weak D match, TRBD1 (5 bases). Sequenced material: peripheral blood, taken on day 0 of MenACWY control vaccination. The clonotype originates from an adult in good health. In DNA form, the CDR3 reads TGCGCCAGCAGCCGAAGGGGCACCGGGGAGCTGTTTTTT. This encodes CASSRRGTGELFF.